A selection of T cell receptor beta chains follows, all from one sample in a study of T cell responses to AZD1222 COVID-19 vaccine. This table comes from immunoSEQ multiplex PCR, and its TCRdb copy is limited to in-frame clones, with some not included. The table lists 95,000 to 150,000 clones, around 94% of them singletons. The source material was peripheral blood, sampled on day 0 of AZD1222 vaccination. All receptors come from an adult in good health. CDR3s include the opening cysteine and the closing phenylalanine or tryptophan. The D gene is left open where the match is weak. Clone size is given for some rows only: seen once, a few or many times, or a class if the clone is expanded.

D gene: .; V gene: TRBV12-3/TRBV12-4; clone size: few; J gene: TRBJ1-1; CDR3 DNA: TGTGCCAGCAGTTGGGCGGGGAACACTGAAGCTTTCTTT; CDR3 protein: CASSWAGNTEAFF
D gene: .; V gene: TRBV27; clone size: .; J gene: TRBJ1-1; CDR3 DNA: TGTGCCAGCAGTTCTCTCGCAGGGATGAACACTGAAGCTTTCTTT; CDR3 protein: CASSSLAGMNTEAFF
D gene: .; V gene: TRBV3-1/TRBV3-2; clone size: few; J gene: TRBJ2-3; CDR3 DNA: TGTGCCAGCAGCCGAAGGACGCTCCCCACAGATACGCAGTATTTT; CDR3 protein: CASSRRTLPTDTQYF
D gene: TRBD1; V gene: TRBV30; clone size: .; J gene: TRBJ2-7; CDR3 DNA: TGTGCCTGGGAACCCGGGACAGTAGCCTACGAGCAGTACTTC; CDR3 protein: CAWEPGTVAYEQYF
D gene: .; V gene: TRBV6-4; clone size: .; J gene: TRBJ1-5; CDR3 DNA: TGTGCCAGCAGTGGGGAGGTGGGACAGCCCCAGCATTTT; CDR3 protein: CASSGEVGQPQHF
D gene: TRBD1; V gene: TRBV7-8; clone size: .; J gene: TRBJ1-5; CDR3 DNA: TGTGCCAGCAGCTTAGCTACCGGGACAGATAATCAGCCCCAGCATTTT; CDR3 protein: CASSLATGTDNQPQHF
D gene: .; V gene: TRBV9; clone size: once; J gene: TRBJ1-3; CDR3 DNA: TGTGCCAGCAGCCCAGACGGAGGCTCTGGAAACACCATATATTTT; CDR3 protein: CASSPDGGSGNTIYF
D gene: TRBD2; V gene: TRBV7-2; clone size: once; J gene: TRBJ2-1; CDR3 DNA: TGTGCCAGCAGCTCCCCCCCCGGCGGGAGGTCGTTCTTC; CDR3 protein: CASSSPPGGRSFF
D gene: .; V gene: TRBV12-3/TRBV12-4; clone size: .; J gene: TRBJ2-3; CDR3 DNA: TGTGCCAGCACCCTTCACATAGGAGATACGCAGTATTTT; CDR3 protein: CASTLHIGDTQYF
D gene: TRBD1; V gene: TRBV7-8; clone size: once; J gene: TRBJ1-1; CDR3 DNA: TGTGCCAGCAGCTTGGAAACAGGGGTGAACACTGAAGCTTTCTTT; CDR3 protein: CASSLETGVNTEAFF
D gene: TRBD2; V gene: TRBV24-1; clone size: .; J gene: TRBJ2-1; CDR3 DNA: TGTGCCACCAGTGATCCACATGGGAGCGGGACTTTGGATGAGCAGTTCTTC; CDR3 protein: CATSDPHGSGTLDEQFF
D gene: .; V gene: TRBV30; clone size: .; J gene: TRBJ2-5; CDR3 DNA: TGTGCCTGGAGTGTACTTAGTGGGGGGACGCAAGAGACCCAGTACTTC; CDR3 protein: CAWSVLSGGTQETQYF
D gene: .; V gene: TRBV9; clone size: .; J gene: TRBJ1-1; CDR3 DNA: TGTGCCAGCAGCGTAGACAGGTACAACACTGAAGCTTTCTTT; CDR3 protein: CASSVDRYNTEAFF
D gene: .; V gene: TRBV9; clone size: .; J gene: TRBJ1-4; CDR3 DNA: TGTGCCAGCAGCGTAGTGGGGGCCAGAGGGGAAAAACTGTTTTTT; CDR3 protein: CASSVVGARGEKLFF
D gene: TRBD1; V gene: TRBV28; clone size: .; J gene: TRBJ1-1; CDR3 DNA: TGTGCCAGCACCGTAGGACAGGGGAACACTGAAGCTTTCTTT; CDR3 protein: CASTVGQGNTEAFF